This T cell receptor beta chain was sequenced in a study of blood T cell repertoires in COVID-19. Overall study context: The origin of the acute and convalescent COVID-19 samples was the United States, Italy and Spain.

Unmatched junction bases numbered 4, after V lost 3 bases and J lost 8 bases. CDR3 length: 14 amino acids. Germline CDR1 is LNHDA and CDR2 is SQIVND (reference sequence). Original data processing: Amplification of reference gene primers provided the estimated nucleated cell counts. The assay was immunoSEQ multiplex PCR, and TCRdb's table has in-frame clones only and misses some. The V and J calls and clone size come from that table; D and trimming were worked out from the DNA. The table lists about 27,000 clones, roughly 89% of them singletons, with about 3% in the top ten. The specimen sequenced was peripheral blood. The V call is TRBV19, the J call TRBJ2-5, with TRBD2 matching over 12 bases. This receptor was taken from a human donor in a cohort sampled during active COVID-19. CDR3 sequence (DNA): TGTGCCAGTAGTATGAGGACTAGCGGGAAAACCCAGTACTTC. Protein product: CASSMRTSGKTQYF.